The TCR beta chain described here comes from a study of T cell repertoires in ileal Crohn's disease (dated by TCRdb to the late 2010s). For the study in its entirety: The median duration of disease was approximately 7.9 years, and at the time of surgery around 40% of patients were active smokers. Every patient underwent surgery because of a complication, which was stricturing disease in 61% of cases and penetrating disease in approximately 40%. Roughly half of the patients were given postoperative therapy, with 11 receiving thiopurines and around 20 receiving anti-TNF agents. TCR repertoire analysis was done in 50 to 70 Crohn's disease patients from a prospective multicentre cohort. The study was conducted in parallel with a multicentre cohort that was designed to identify predictors of early endoscopic recurrence following ileocolonic resection. A Rutgeerts score above i0 was used to define endoscopic postoperative recurrence. A total of roughly 170 mucosal samples from about 57 patients were sequenced, collected from several sites on the surgical specimen and at postoperative endoscopy. The research as a whole found: A significantly higher proportion of clonal expansions was observed in active smokers at surgery than in non-smokers (25.9% vs 17.9%, p=0.02). Endoscopic recurrence was linked to a higher percentage of high-frequency clones at surgery, and recurrence occurred in every patient whose clonality exceeded 26.8% (18/57). Only a subgroup of patients, of unstated size, had mucosal CD4 and CD8 T cells sorted and sequenced. Compared with CD4 T cells, sorted CD8 T cells contained more high-frequency clones, which suggests that the mucosal expansions were mostly CD8.

Concerning this clone itself: Which antigen it targets is not known. Within one base of it there is no much larger clone, and no base qualities were kept.

Before cell sorting, lamina propria lymphocytes from surgical specimens were separated using a Ficoll-hypaque gradient. Adults with ileal or ileocolonic Crohn's disease and an indication for ileocolonic resection were eligible for inclusion. CD4 and CD8 T cells were sorted on a BD FACSAria III with mean purity above 99%. The protocol used for the library was the immunoSEQ multiplex PCR assay. CDR3 regions were amplified from genomic DNA by Adaptive Biotechnology using a two-step, amplification bias-controlled multiplex PCR. Primers for every V and J gene segment were used in the first PCR, and barcodes and Illumina adapters were added in the second PCR. CDR3 libraries were sequenced on an Illumina instrument. Per the authors' processing: The analysis drew on both the pipelines supplied by the vendor and custom analysis of the raw data in R/Bioconductor running R version 3.3.0. Clonality, ranging from 0 to 1, was calculated as the inverse of the normalised Shannon entropy of all productive clones. High-frequency clones were defined as the share of the repertoire occupied by the top 100 clones, with only clones passing a 95% confidence test being retained. Repertoire diversity was measured with the Simpson index, and overlap between samples was measured with the Morisita-Horn index. TCRdb's version of the immuneACCESS table is confined to in-frame rearrangements and falls short of the full clone set. An unresolved V gene accounts for under half of the shortfall where checked; the remainder is of unknown origin. The DNA gave D and trimming, while V, J and clone size come from that table. The sample table lists 5,500 to 7,500 clones, roughly 88% of them with a count of one. Around 0.83% of the sample goes to the ten largest clones.

The TCR sequence derives from an adult with Crohn's disease. Some clones in this sample may be carry-over from other donors' samples. Sequencing was carried out using CD4+ T cells from ileum.

The DNA sequence is TGTGCCAGCAGCGCTCTCGGGCTTAGGGGCGGCTACACCTTC. It codes for CASSALGLRGGYTF. This sequence uses TRBV2 and TRBJ1-2, with a weak D call of TRBD1 (5 bases match). V is clipped by 6 bases and J by 8 bases, and the sequence between their germline boundaries is 19 bases long. The CDR3 sequence holds 14 residues, the cysteine and phenylalanine included. Left in the record is the CDR3 DNA by itself, 42 bases read in frame from the first base. CDR1 and CDR2 were assigned from the germline V gene as SNHLY and FYNNEI.